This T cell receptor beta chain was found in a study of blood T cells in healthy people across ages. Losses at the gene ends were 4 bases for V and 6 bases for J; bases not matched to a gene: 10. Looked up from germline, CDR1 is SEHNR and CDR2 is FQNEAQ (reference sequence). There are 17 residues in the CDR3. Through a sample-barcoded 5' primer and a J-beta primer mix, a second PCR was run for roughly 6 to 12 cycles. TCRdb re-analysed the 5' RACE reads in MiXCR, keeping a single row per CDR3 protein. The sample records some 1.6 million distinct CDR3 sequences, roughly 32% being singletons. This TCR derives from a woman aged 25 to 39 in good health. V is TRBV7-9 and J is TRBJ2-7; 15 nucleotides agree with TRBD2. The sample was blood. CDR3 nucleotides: TGTGCCAGCAGCTCAGGACTAGCGGGAGGGATGACTCGCGAGCAGTACTTC. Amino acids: CASSSGLAGGMTREQYF.